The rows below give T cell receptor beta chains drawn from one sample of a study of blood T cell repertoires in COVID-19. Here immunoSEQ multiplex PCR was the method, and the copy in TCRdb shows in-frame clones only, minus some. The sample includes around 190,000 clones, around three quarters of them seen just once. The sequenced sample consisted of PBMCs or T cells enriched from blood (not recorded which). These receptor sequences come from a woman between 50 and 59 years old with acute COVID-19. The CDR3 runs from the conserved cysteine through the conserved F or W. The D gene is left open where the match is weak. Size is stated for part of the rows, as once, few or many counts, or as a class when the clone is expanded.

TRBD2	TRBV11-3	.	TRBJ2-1	TGTGCCAGCAGCTTAGATAGCGGGGGGGCAGGTGAGCAGTTCTTC	CASSLDSGGAGEQFF
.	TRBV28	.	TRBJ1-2	TGTGCCAGCATCCCGGGGTCGCACTATGGCTACACCTTC	CASIPGSHYGYTF
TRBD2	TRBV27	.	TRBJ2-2	TGTGCCAGCAGTCCTAAACTTCCGGGACTAGCGAACACCGGGGAGCTGTTTTTT	CASSPKLPGLANTGELFF
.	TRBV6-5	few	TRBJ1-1	TGTGCCAGCAGTCGTCAGGACTTCATGAACACTGAAGCTTTCTTT	CASSRQDFMNTEAFF
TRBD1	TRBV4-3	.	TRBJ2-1	TGCGCCAGCAGCCAAGATAGGGGGACAGGCGGGAATGAGCAGTTCTTC	CASSQDRGTGGNEQFF
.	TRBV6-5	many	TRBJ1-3	TGTGCCAGCAGCGATACAGGGACGATGGACACCATATATTTT	CASSDTGTMDTIYF
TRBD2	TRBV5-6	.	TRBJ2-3	TGTGCCAGCAGCTTGGATGTTAGCGGGGGGGTGCGGCTACCAGATACGCAGTATTTT	CASSLDVSGGVRLPDTQYF
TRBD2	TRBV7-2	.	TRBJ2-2	TGTGCCAGCAGCTTAAGACTAGCGGGGGAAAACACCGGGGAGCTGTTTTTT	CASSLRLAGENTGELFF
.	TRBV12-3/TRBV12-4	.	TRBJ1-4	TGTGCCAGCAGCGGGGACGGGGGGGAGAAACTGTTTTTT	CASSGDGGEKLFF
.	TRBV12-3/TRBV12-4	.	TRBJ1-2	TGTGCCAGCATCCATGGGGCTGGCTACACCTTC	CASIHGAGYTF
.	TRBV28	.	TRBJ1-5	TGTGCCAGCAGTAGTTTTTTCGGGGGAAATAGCAATCAGCCCCAGCATTTT	CASSSFFGGNSNQPQHF
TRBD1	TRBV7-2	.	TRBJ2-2	TGTGCCAGCAGATCCGGGACAGCCGACACCGGGGAGCTGTTTTTT	CASRSGTADTGELFF
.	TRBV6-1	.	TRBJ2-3	TGTGCCAGCAGCAGGAGCACAGATACGCAGTATTTT	CASSRSTDTQYF
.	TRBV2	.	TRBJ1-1	TGTGCCAGCAGTGAATTTCAGGTGAACACTGAAGCTTTCTTT	CASSEFQVNTEAFF
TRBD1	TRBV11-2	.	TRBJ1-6	TGTGCCAGCAGCCGGAACAGGGACAGTAATTCACCCCTCCACTTT	CASSRNRDSNSPLHF
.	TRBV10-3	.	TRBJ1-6	TGTGCCATCAGTAACAGAAATTCACCCCTCCACTTT	CAISNRNSPLHF
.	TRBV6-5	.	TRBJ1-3	TGTGCCAGCAGTTACTCTCAGCAGGGTGTAGGAAACACCATATATTTT	CASSYSQQGVGNTIYF
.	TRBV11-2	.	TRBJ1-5	TGTGCCAGCAGCCTTAAGGAGGCTCAGCCCCAGCATTTT	CASSLKEAQPQHF
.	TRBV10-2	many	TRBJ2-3	TGCGCCAGCATAGAAAGAATTGAGGCAGATACGCAGTATTTT	CASIERIEADTQYF
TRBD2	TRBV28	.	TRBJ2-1	TGTGCCGCAAAGGGAGGGGATTCCTACAATGAGCAGTTCTTC	CAAKGGDSYNEQFF
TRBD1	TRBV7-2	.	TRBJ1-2	TGTGCCAGCAGCTTATCAGGGGGCCTTAACTATGGCTACACCTTC	CASSLSGGLNYGYTF
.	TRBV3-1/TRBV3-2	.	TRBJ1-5	TGTGCCAGCAGCCAGAGGCAATCAGAGAATCAGCCCCAGCATTTT	CASSQRQSENQPQHF
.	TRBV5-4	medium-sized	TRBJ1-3	TGTGCCAGCAGCCCGGACCCGGGGAGTATTGGAAACACCATATATTTT	CASSPDPGSIGNTIYF
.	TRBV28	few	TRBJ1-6	TGTGCCAGCAGTCCTCATCTAAATAATTCACCCCTCCACTTT	CASSPHLNNSPLHF
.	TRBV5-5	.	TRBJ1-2	TGTGCCAGCAGCCCCCCCTCAGGCGGGGATTACACCTTC	CASSPPSGGDYTF
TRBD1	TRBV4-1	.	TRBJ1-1	TGCGCCAGCAGCCCCGGACAGGGGGCCCGTGAAGCTTTCTTT	CASSPGQGAREAFF
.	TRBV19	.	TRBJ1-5	TGTGCCAGTAGTTTCAGGGATAGCATCGGCAATCAGCCCCAGCATTTT	CASSFRDSIGNQPQHF
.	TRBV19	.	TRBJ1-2	TGTGCCAGTAGTATGGGGAGGGTCTATGGCTACACCTTC	CASSMGRVYGYTF
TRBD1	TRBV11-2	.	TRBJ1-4	TGTGCCAGCAGTGGAGACAGGGTGTGGACTAATGAAAAACTGTTTTTT	CASSGDRVWTNEKLFF
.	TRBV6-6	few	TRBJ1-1	TGTGCCAGCAGTGACGGACAGAACACTGAAGCTTTCTTT	CASSDGQNTEAFF
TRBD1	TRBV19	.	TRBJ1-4	TGTGCCAGTAGTACGGACAGGTCGGGCATTAAACTGTTTTTT	CASSTDRSGIKLFF
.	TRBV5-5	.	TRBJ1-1	TGTGCCAGCCAGGGGTTGAGCACTGAAGCTTTCTTT	CASQGLSTEAFF
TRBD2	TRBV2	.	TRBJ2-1	TGTGCCAGCAGGCGGACTAGCGGGGGTTTGGGTGAGCAGTTCTTC	CASRRTSGGLGEQFF
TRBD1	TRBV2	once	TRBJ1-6	TGTGCCAGCATCGCAGGACAGGGAAATTCACCCCTCCACTTT	CASIAGQGNSPLHF
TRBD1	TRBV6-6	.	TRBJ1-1	TGTGCCAGCAGTCCAATGGGACAGGAACGGGGTGAAGCTTTCTTT	CASSPMGQERGEAFF
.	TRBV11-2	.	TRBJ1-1	TGTGCCAGCAGCTCCTCCCTGGGGGCGAACACTGAAGCTTTCTTT	CASSSSLGANTEAFF
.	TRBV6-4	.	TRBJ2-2	TGTGCCAGCCAGGACAGAGCTGGGACCGGGGAGCTGTTTTTT	CASQDRAGTGELFF
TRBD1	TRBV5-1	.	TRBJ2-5	TGCGCCAGCAGCTTGGGGGGACAGCTAGAGACCCAGTACTTC	CASSLGGQLETQYF
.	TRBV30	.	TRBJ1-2	TGTGCCTGGAGTCGGCAGGGGCGGGCTAACTATGGCTACACCTTC	CAWSRQGRANYGYTF
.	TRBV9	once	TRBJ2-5	TGTGCCAGCAGCGTAGCTACCGGGTTCCAAGAGACCCAGTACTTC	CASSVATGFQETQYF
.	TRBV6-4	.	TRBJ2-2	TGTGCCAGCAGTGATACTAGCACCGGGGAGCTGTTTTTT	CASSDTSTGELFF
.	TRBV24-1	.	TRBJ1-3	TGTGCCACCAGTGACCCAGGGGCGGGTGGAAACACCATATATTTT	CATSDPGAGGNTIYF
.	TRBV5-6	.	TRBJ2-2	TGTGCCAGCAGCTTGATCAGAGGGTACGCCGGGGAGCTGTTTTTT	CASSLIRGYAGELFF
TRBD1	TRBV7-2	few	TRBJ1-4	TGTGCCAGCAGCTTAGGTCGCCAGGGGGTGGAAAAACTGTTTTTT	CASSLGRQGVEKLFF
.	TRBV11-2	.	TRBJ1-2	TGTGCCAGCAGGAGGACAGAGAACAACTATGGCTACACCTTC	CASRRTENNYGYTF
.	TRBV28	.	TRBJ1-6	TGTGCCAGCAGTTTAGGGCAGGGTCTTTCACCCCTCCACTTT	CASSLGQGLSPLHF
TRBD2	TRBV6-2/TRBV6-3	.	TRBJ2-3	TGTGCCAGCAGTCCCTTGACTAGCGGGGGTAGGGGAGATACGCAGTATTTT	CASSPLTSGGRGDTQYF
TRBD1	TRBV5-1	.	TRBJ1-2	TGCGCCAGCAGCTTGGTACAGGGGGAAGGAGAGAACTATGGCTACACCTTC	CASSLVQGEGENYGYTF